The present TCR beta chain was sequenced within a study of blood T cell repertoires in COVID-19. About the research overall: Researchers got acute and convalescent COVID-19 samples from the United States, Italy and Spain. Sample material is recorded as cDNA or gDNA derived from T cells, B-cell-depleted T cells, or PBMCs.

Trimming shortened V by 2 bases and J by 4 bases, and 9 bases separated the two germline ends. Germline V gene sequence: CDR1 SGHDN, CDR2 FVKESK. The CDR3 contains 14 residues. Per the authors' pipeline: Estimation of nucleated cell counts was performed using reference gene primer amplification. The table came from immunoSEQ multiplex PCR; TCRdb's copy has only in-frame clones and leaves some out. The DNA was the basis for D and trimming; V, J and clone size are from that table. This table has over 85,000 clones, approximately 90% appearing once. The source is a human donor with active COVID-19. The donor label of this sample is uncertain. This chain uses TRBV14 with TRBJ1-3, with D possibly being TRBD1 (5 bases). The sample comprised peripheral blood. CDR3 sequence reads: CASSQRGDGNTIYF. CDR3 nucleotide sequence: TGTGCCAGCAGCCAACGGGGGGACGGAAACACCATATATTTT.